This T cell receptor (beta chain) appears in the sequencing data of a study of post-analysis software for immune sequencing data (dated by TCRdb to about 2015). For the study in its entirety: The recorded disease courses included relapsing-remitting, secondary progressive and progressive-relapsing multiple sclerosis, and some patients had no subtype annotation. A subset of samples was prepared in parallel using single-end sample barcoding, then pooled and co-amplified after Illumina adapter ligation. Patient repertoires were compared against roughly 12 previously published healthy control repertoires from donors aged roughly 6 to 26 years.

For this clonotype: Which antigen it targets is not known. Per-base qualities were not stored, and no clone one base away is much larger.

Broad study findings and their caveats: Compared with controls, multiple sclerosis patients had significantly lower normalized Chao1 diversity, a finding suggesting substantial peripheral T-cell clonal expansion. Patients showed significantly higher frequencies than controls for a handful of TRBV segments, among them TRBV5-6, TRBV5-1 and TRBV20-1. The multiple sclerosis patient group was slightly younger than the control group. When samples were clustered directly using the F measure, samples prepared in the same batch co-clustered strongly, which prompted a batch-effect correction.

TCR beta repertoires were profiled from peripheral blood of some 13 young patients with multiple sclerosis to demonstrate the VDJtools post-analysis software. The multiple sclerosis patients were children and adolescents ranging in age from 6 to 15 years. Libraries were made using PCR. Instrument used: Illumina HiSeq 2500. To reduce PCR and sequencing biases, unique molecular identifiers were built into the TCR beta cDNA libraries. Every 1 to 10 million input T cells yielded around 500,000 cDNA molecules, meaning each molecule approximated one T cell. The patient libraries were prepared and sequenced using the same protocol as the earlier healthy control dataset. Within a given batch, samples were prepared together, multiplexed and sequenced on the same HiSeq lane. Per the source publication's procedure: Raw barcoded reads were processed with MIGEC, and single-read molecular identifier groups were discarded before consensus assembly and CDR3 extraction. VDJtools was used for post-analysis of the clonotype tables, with diversity normalized by down-sampling every dataset to the smallest sample size. Repertoire overlap clustering matched CDR3 amino acid but not nucleotide sequences to correct batch-related cross-sample contamination. Starting from the raw public reads, TCRdb applied fastp trimming at Q25, assembled clones with MiXCR and retained in-frame beta chains. CDR3 protein sequences are deduplicated, and each keeps its most common genes and DNA. None of the V and J calls come from the authors' own analysis; TCRdb made them. The sample profile shows 820,000 or so distinct CDR3 sequences; roughly 50% of them were found once. Jointly, the top ten make up approximately 4.4% of the sample.

V is clipped by 0 bases and J by 5 bases, and the sequence between their germline boundaries is 12 bases long. The germline V gene specifies SGHDT as CDR1 and YYEEEE as CDR2. From the cysteine up to the phenylalanine, the CDR3 has a length of 14 residues. Only CDR3 DNA is held: 42 bases, read in frame from base 1. This clonotype was sampled from a girl between 5 and 17 years old with multiple sclerosis. Sequencing was carried out using blood. The sequence joins TRBV5-6 to TRBJ2-7; the D gene lacks a confident call. CDR3 loop: CASSLARPSDEQYF. The DNA reads TGTGCCAGCAGCTTGGCCAGGCCCTCGGACGAGCAGTACTTC.